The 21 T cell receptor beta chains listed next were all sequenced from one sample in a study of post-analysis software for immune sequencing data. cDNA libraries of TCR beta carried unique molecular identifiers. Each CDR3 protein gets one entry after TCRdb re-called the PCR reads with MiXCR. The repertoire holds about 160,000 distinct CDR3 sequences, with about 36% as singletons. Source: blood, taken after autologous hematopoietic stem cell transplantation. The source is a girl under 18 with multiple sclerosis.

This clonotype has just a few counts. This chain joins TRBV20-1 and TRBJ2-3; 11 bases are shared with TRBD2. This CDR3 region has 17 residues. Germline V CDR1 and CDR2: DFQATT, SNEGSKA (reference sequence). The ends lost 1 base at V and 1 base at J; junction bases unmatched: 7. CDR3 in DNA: TGCAGTGCTAGAGCCCCCCTAGCGGGAGGTGGCACAGATACGCAGTATTTT. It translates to CSARAPLAGGGTDTQYF.

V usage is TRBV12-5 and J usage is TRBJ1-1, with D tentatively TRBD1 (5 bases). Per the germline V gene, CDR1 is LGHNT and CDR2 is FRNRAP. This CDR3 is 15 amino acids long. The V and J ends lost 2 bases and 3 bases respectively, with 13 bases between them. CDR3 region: CASGLTHRGDTEAFF. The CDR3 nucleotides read TGTGCTAGTGGTTTGACACATAGGGGTGACACTGAAGCTTTCTTT.

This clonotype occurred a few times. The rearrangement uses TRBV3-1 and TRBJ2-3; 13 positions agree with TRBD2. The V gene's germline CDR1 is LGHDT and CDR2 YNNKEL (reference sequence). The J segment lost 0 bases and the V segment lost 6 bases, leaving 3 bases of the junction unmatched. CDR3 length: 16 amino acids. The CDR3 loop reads CASSQLAGGSTDTQYF. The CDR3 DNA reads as TGTGCCAGCAGTCAACTAGCGGGAGGGAGCACAGATACGCAGTATTTT.

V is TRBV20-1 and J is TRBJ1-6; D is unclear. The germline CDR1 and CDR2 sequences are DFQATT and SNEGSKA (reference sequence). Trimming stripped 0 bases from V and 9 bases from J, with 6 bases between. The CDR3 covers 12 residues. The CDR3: CSARDWVSPLHF. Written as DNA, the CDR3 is TGCAGTGCTAGAGATTGGGTTTCACCCCTCCACTTT.

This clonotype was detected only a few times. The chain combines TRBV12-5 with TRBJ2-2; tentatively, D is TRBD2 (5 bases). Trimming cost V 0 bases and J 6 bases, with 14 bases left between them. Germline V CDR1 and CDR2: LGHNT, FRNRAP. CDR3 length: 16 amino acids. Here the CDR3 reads CASGLVRTGRPGELFF. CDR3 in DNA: TGTGCTAGTGGTTTGGTACGGACTGGAAGGCCCGGGGAGCTGTTTTTT.

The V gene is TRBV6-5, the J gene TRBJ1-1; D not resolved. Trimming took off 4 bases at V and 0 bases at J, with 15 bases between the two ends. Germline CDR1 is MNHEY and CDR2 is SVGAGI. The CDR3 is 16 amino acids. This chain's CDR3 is CASSLSASAMNTEAFF. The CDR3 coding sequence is TGTGCCAGCAGTTTATCGGCATCCGCCATGAACACTGAAGCTTTCTTT.

CDR3 in amino acids: CASSLGTTLGAYF. CDR3 bases: TGTGCCAGCAGCTTGGGGACTACCCTTGGGGCGTACTTC. The chain combines TRBV7-2 with TRBJ2-5, with 7 bases that match TRBD2. Looked up from germline, CDR1 is SGHTA and CDR2 is FQGNSA. Germline trimming cut 3 bases from V and 13 bases from J; bases unmatched to any gene: 11. There are 13 residues in the CDR3.

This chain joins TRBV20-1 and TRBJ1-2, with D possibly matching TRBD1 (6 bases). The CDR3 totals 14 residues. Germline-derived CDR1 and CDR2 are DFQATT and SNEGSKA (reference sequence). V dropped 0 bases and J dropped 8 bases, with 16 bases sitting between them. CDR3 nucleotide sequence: TGCAGTGCTAGAGAACCAGGGGCCCCCTTCGGCTACACCTTC. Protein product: CSAREPGAPFGYTF.

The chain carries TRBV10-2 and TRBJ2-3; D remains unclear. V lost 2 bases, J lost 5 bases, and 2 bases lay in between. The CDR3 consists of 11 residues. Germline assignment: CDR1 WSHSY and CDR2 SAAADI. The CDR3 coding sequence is TGCGCCAGCAGTGAGAGAGATACGCAGTATTTT. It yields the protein CASSERDTQYF.

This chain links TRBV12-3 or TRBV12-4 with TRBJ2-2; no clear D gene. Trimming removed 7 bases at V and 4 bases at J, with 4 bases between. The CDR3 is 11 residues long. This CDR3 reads CASTTTGELFF. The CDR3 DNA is TGTGCCAGCACCACCACCGGGGAGCTGTTTTTT.

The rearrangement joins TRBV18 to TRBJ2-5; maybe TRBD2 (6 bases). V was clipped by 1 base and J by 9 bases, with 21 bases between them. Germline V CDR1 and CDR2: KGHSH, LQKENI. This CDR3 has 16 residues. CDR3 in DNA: TGTGCCAGCTCACCACTGAGGTCAGTGGGCCCGGGGGCCCAGTACTTC. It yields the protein CASSPLRSVGPGAQYF.

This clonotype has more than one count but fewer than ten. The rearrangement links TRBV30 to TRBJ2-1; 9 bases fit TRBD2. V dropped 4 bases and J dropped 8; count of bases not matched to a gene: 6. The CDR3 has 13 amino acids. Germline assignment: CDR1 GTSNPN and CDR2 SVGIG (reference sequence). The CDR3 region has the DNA TGTGCCTGGACTAGCGGGAATGGGGATGAGCAGTTCTTC. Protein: CAWTSGNGDEQFF.

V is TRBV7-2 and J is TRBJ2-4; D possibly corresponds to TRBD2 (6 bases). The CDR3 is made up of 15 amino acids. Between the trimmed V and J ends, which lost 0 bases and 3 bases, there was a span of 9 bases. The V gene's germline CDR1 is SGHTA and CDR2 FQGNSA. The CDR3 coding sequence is TGTGCCAGCAGCTTAGCTTGGCGGGACAAAAACATTCAGTACTTC. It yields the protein CASSLAWRDKNIQYF.

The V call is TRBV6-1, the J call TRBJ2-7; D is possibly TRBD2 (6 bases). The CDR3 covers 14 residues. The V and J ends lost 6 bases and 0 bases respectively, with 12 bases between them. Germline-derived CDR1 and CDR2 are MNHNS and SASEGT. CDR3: CASRRGLSSYEQYF. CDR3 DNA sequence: TGTGCCAGCAGGCGGGGACTTAGCTCCTACGAGCAGTACTTC.

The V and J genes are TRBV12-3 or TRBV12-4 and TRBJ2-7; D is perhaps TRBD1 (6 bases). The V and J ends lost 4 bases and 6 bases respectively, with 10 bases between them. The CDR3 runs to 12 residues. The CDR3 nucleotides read TGTGCCAGCAGTTCGGACAGTTTCGAGCAGTACTTC. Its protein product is CASSSDSFEQYF.

The CDR3 bases are TGCAGTGCCAACCGGGTACTAGCGGGAGCTTACGAGCAGTACTTC. Its protein product is CSANRVLAGAYEQYF. The chain combines TRBV20-1 with TRBJ2-7; 11 positions match TRBD2. In germline, CDR1 is DFQATT, CDR2 SNEGSKA (reference sequence). The junction had 11 bases not matched to a gene; V was cut back by 6 bases and J by 4 bases. The CDR3 is made up of 15 amino acids.

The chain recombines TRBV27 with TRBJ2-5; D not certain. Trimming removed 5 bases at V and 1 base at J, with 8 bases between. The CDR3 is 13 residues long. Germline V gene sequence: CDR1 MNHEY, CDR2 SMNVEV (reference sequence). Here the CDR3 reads CASSPSPQETQYF. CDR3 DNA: TGTGCCAGCAGTCCGTCGCCCCAAGAGACCCAGTACTTC.

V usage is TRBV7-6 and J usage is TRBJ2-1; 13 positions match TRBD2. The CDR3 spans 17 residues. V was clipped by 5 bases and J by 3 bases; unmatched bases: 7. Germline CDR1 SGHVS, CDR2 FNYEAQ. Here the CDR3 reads CASSPGLAGDYYNEQFF. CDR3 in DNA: TGTGCCAGCAGCCCCGGACTAGCGGGAGACTACTACAATGAGCAGTTCTTC. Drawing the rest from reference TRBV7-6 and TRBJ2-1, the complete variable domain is GAGVSQSPRYKVTKRGQDVALRCDPISGHVSLYWYRQALGQGPEFLTYFNYEAQQDKSGLPNDRFSAERPEGSISTLTIQRTEQRDSAMYRCASSPGLAGDYYNEQFFGPGTRLTVL.

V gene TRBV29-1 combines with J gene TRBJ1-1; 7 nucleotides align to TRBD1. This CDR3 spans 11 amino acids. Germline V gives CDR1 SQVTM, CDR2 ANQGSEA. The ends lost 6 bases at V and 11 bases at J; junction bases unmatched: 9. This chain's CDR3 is CSVADQGEAFF. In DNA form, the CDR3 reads TGCAGCGTCGCAGATCAGGGGGAGGCTTTCTTT.

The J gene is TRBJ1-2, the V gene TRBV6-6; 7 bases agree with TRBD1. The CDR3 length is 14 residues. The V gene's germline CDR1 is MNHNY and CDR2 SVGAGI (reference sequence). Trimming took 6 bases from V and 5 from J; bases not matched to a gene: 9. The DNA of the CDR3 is TGTGCCAGCAGGCGAGGACAGGACGGATATGGCTACACCTTC. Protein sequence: CASRRGQDGYGYTF.

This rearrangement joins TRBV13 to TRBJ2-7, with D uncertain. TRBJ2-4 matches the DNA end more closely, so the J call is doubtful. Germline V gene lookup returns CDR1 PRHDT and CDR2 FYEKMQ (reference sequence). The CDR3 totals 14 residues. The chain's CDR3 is CASSLGRSVNIQYF. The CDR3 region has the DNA TGTGCCAGCAGCTTAGGCCGGAGCGTGAACATTCAGTACTTC.